Following are 13 T cell receptor beta chains from one sample sequenced in a study of breast tumors, draining lymph nodes, adjacent tissues. From the multiplex PCR reads, TCRdb called clonotypes with MiXCR, one entry per CDR3 protein. The data hold around 130,000 distinct CDR3 sequences, with 15% to 20% observed a single time. Samples came from axillary lymph nodes draining the breast cancer. Sequencing was carried out using axillary lymph node tissue. All receptors derive from a female donor with breast cancer. Some clones in this sample may be carry-over from other donors' samples.

This clonotype was picked up many times. The chain joins TRBV20-1 to TRBJ1-2, with 9 bases fitting TRBD1. The CDR3 has 15 amino acids. Germline trimming cut 3 bases from V and 3 bases from J; bases unmatched to any gene: 8. CDR1 DFQATT and CDR2 SNEGSKA come from the germline V gene (reference sequence). This CDR3 reads CSARHRDRVDYGYTF. The CDR3 coding sequence is TGCAGTGCTAGGCATCGGGACAGGGTGGACTATGGCTACACCTTC.

The chain has TRBV28 and TRBJ2-1; 9 bases fit TRBD2. V lost 5 bases and J lost 4; bases outside the gene matches: 6. The CDR3 length is 15 residues. CDR1 MDHEN and CDR2 SYDVKM come from the germline V gene. CDR3: CASSRAGGPYNEQFF. CDR3 sequence (DNA): TGTGCCAGCAGTAGAGCGGGAGGACCTTACAATGAGCAGTTCTTC.

The sample holds many counts of this clonotype. V usage is TRBV15 and J usage is TRBJ2-5; D is uncertain. The CDR3 extends over 13 amino acids. V lost 1 base, J lost 4 bases, and 7 bases lay in between. The germline gives CDR1 LNHNV, CDR2 YYDKDF (reference sequence). In DNA form, the CDR3 reads TGTGCCACCAGCAGAGCGAAGGGAGAGACCCAGTACTTC. Its protein is CATSRAKGETQYF.

The V gene is TRBV6-1, the J gene TRBJ2-1; D might be TRBD2 (6 bases). CDR1 is MNHNS and CDR2 is SASEGT in the germline V gene. V lost 7 bases, J lost 9 bases, and 13 bases lay in between. The CDR3 runs to 12 residues. The CDR3 coding sequence is TGTGCCAGCACCCCGGGGGAGGCTGAGCAGTTCTTC. Its protein product is CASTPGEAEQFF.

A note on this clonotype: At one of its ends the junction is not consistent with the germline gene, which may arise from a read error. V usage is TRBV11-2 and J usage is TRBJ1-3; 7 bases agree with TRBD1. Germline CDR1 and CDR2: SGHAT and FQNNGV. The CDR3 extends over 16 amino acids. The CDR3 nucleotides are TGTGCCAACAGCTCCCGATTAGACAGGGATGGAAACACCATATATTTT. Its protein product is CANSSRLDRDGNTIYF.

This clonotype came up many times. The chain links TRBV7-9 to TRBJ1-6, with a tentative D call TRBD1 (5 bases). With 0 bases removed from V and 7 bases from J, the gap between germline ends came to 10 bases. Per germline, CDR1 SEHNR and CDR2 FQNEAQ (reference sequence). CDR3 length equals 15 residues. CDR3 sequence reads: CASSLAGGVNSPLHF. CDR3 nucleotides: TGTGCCAGCAGCTTAGCCGGGGGTGTGAATTCACCCCTCCACTTT.

This clonotype came up many times. This chain links TRBV20-1 with TRBJ2-3; TRBD2 is a possible D gene (6 bases). The CDR3 is 14 amino acids. Germline values: CDR1 DFQATT, CDR2 SNEGSKA (reference sequence). V was trimmed by 6 bases and J by 1 base, leaving 14 bases between them. CDR3 amino acids: CSATSSGGTDTQYF. The CDR3 region has the DNA TGCAGTGCCACTAGCTCCGGAGGCACAGATACGCAGTATTTT.

The chain carries TRBV28 and TRBJ1-5, with D tentatively TRBD1 (5 bases). CDR3 size: 12 residues. The germline V gene encodes CDR1 MDHEN and CDR2 SYDVKM. V was shortened by 6 bases and J by 6 bases, with 9 bases between the two germline ends. The CDR3 here is CASRQALQPQHF. CDR3 DNA: TGTGCCAGCAGACAGGCCCTTCAGCCCCAGCATTTT. The full variable domain, rest sourced from reference TRBV28 and TRBJ1-5, is DVKVTQSSRYLVKRTGEKVFLECVQDMDHENMFWYRQDPGLGLRLIYFSYDVKMKEKGDIPEGYSVSREKKERFSLILESASTNQTSMYLCASRQALQPQHFGDGTRLSIL.

This clonotype was counted many times. A read error may produce the germline difference seen at one junction end. This chain uses TRBV4-1 with TRBJ2-7; TRBD1 agrees at 8 bases. The CDR3 totals 17 residues. Germline V CDR1 and CDR2: MGHRA, YSYEKL. The CDR3 sequence is CASSQDQYRGISDEQYF. DNA of the CDR3: TGCGCCAGCAGCCAAGATCAGTACAGGGGGATCTCCGACGAGCAGTACTTC.

This clonotype appeared a few times. The genes are TRBV9 and TRBJ2-1; 7 bases map to TRBD2. The germline V gene has CDR1 SGDLS and CDR2 YYNGEE. V trimming: 0 bases; J trimming: 9 bases; junction bases outside the gene matches: 3. This CDR3 is built from 13 residues. CDR3 sequence reads: CASSVVGGGEQFF. The CDR3 DNA follows: TGTGCCAGCAGCGTAGTGGGGGGGGGTGAGCAGTTCTTC.

This clonotype has a count of ten or more. The chain employs TRBV6-5 and TRBJ1-2; no clear D. From germline, CDR1 is MNHEY and CDR2 SVGAGI. Trimming took off 2 bases at V and 4 bases at J, with 8 bases between the two ends. The CDR3 is made up of 13 amino acids. The DNA of the CDR3 is TGTGCCAGCAGTTACAGGCCCAGCTATGGCTACACCTTC. Its translation is CASSYRPSYGYTF.

This clonotype occurred many times. The V gene is TRBV20-1, the J gene TRBJ2-3; no clear D gene. The CDR3 is made up of 13 amino acids. Looked up from germline, CDR1 is DFQATT and CDR2 is SNEGSKA (reference sequence). Trimming pared 2 bases from V and 2 bases from J, leaving 8 bases between. The CDR3 region is CSARQRSTDTQYF. CDR3 nucleotide sequence: TGCAGTGCTAGACAGAGATCCACAGATACGCAGTATTTT.

This clonotype was detected ten times or more. This rearrangement joins TRBV28 to TRBJ2-3, with 14 bases identical to TRBD2. Germline values: CDR1 MDHEN, CDR2 SYDVKM. Unmatched junction bases numbered 7, after V lost 2 bases and J lost 6 bases. This CDR3 has 17 residues. CDR3 in DNA: TGTGCCAGCAGTTTAGCGACTAGCGGGAGGGCCAGCGATACGCAGTATTTT. Its protein is CASSLATSGRASDTQYF. The full variable domain, with the rest looked up from reference TRBV28 and TRBJ2-3, is DVKVTQSSRYLVKRTGEKVFLECVQDMDHENMFWYRQDPGLGLRLIYFSYDVKMKEKGDIPEGYSVSREKKERFSLILESASTNQTSMYLCASSLATSGRASDTQYFGPGTRLTVL.